The 5 T cell receptor beta chains reported below all come from one sample, sequenced in a study of neurological immune-mediated disorders. One entry per CDR3 protein results from TCRdb running MiXCR on the 5' RACE reads. This sample has about 66,000 distinct CDR3 sequences, with 3.5% to 5% found just once. Sequenced material: PBMCs. The receptors shown here come from a man aged 25 to 45 with multiple sclerosis.

A few counts support this clonotype. The rearrangement uses TRBV2 and TRBJ2-2; no firm D call. The length of the CDR3 is 12 residues. Germline CDR1 SNHLY, CDR2 FYNNEI. V was pared by 9 bases and J by 3 bases, with 8 bases between. The CDR3 region has the DNA TGTGCCAGTACAACATACACCGGGGAGCTGTTTTTT. It is translated as CASTTYTGELFF.

This clonotype has ten or more counts. The CDR3 region is CAIRDTNIQYF. The CDR3 nucleotides are TGTGCCATTAGGGACACAAACATTCAGTACTTC. The chain has TRBV6-6 and TRBJ2-4; tentatively, D is TRBD1 (6 bases). V was pared by 10 bases and J by 6 bases, with 10 bases between. Germline V lookup: CDR1 MNHNY, CDR2 SVGAGI (reference sequence). This CDR3 is built from 11 residues.

In its sample, this clonotype ranks as medium-sized (0.01 to 0.1%). The chain joins TRBV20-1 to TRBJ1-1; D is possibly TRBD1 (5 bases). This CDR3 spans 13 amino acids. With 5 bases removed from V and 1 base from J, the gap between germline ends came to 11 bases. CDR1 is DFQATT and CDR2 is SNEGSKA in the germline V gene (reference sequence). CDR3 coding DNA: TGCAGTGCTTTGACAGTGGCGAACACTGAAGCTTTCTTT. Its protein is CSALTVANTEAFF.

This clonotype was counted at least ten times. The chain is built from TRBV6-5 and TRBJ1-1; 7 bases match TRBD1. The CDR3 has 14 amino acids. Germline CDR1 reads MNHEY; CDR2 reads SVGAGI. After removal of 7 bases from V and 0 bases from J, the junction contained 5 bases not matched to a gene. CDR3 residues: CASTRDRLNTEAFF. CDR3 DNA: TGTGCCAGCACCAGGGACAGATTGAACACTGAAGCTTTCTTT.

There are many counts of this clonotype. The J gene is TRBJ1-5, the V gene TRBV20-1; a weak D match, TRBD1 (6 bases). CDR1 and CDR2 from the germline V gene are DFQATT and SNEGSKA (reference sequence). The V end lost 5 bases, the J end lost 11 bases, and 25 bases lay between the germline ends. The CDR3 runs to 15 residues. The CDR3 is CSALPPQGSYLAQHF. The CDR3 DNA reads as TGCAGTGCTCTCCCACCGCAGGGGAGTTATTTGGCCCAGCATTTT.